The clone carrying this T cell receptor (beta chain) has just one count. These data originate in a study of blood T cells in healthy people across ages. A second PCR, run for roughly 7 to 11 cycles, used a sample-barcoded 5' primer plus a J-beta primer mix. TCRdb reprocessed the 5' RACE reads via MiXCR and lists one record per CDR3 protein. The sample lists about 1.4 million distinct CDR3 sequences; almost 60% were seen once. CDR3 size: 13 residues. Germline V lookup: CDR1 MGHRA, CDR2 YSYEKL. The receptor's source is a man in his late teens or twenties in good health. The specimen sequenced was blood. The chain has TRBV4-1 and TRBJ2-4, with D uncertain. The assigned J gene may be wrong: the sequence end matches TRBJ2-7 better. CDR3 protein: CASSQGKLYEQYF. Written as DNA, the CDR3 is TGCGCCAGCAGCCAAGGTAAACTTTACGAGCAGTACTTC.